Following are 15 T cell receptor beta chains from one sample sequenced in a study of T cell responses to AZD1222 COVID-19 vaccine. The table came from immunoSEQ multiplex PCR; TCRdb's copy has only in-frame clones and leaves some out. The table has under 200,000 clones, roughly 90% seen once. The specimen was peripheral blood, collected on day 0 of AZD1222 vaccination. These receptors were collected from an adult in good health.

The CDR3 coding sequence is TGTGCCAGCAGTTACCGAGGGGGTCAGCCCCAGCATTTT. It yields the protein CASSYRGGQPQHF. This chain connects TRBV6-5 to TRBJ1-5; TRBD1 might be the D (6 bases). Per the germline V gene, CDR1 is MNHEY and CDR2 is SVGAGI. The CDR3 is made up of 13 amino acids. Trimming shortened V by 2 bases and J by 6 bases, and 8 bases separated the two germline ends.

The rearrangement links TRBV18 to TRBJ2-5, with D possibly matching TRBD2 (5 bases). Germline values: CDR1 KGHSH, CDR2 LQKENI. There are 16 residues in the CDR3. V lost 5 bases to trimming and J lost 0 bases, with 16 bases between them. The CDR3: CASSLRADAYQETQYF. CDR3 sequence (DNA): TGTGCCAGCTCATTGCGGGCCGACGCGTACCAAGAGACCCAGTACTTC.

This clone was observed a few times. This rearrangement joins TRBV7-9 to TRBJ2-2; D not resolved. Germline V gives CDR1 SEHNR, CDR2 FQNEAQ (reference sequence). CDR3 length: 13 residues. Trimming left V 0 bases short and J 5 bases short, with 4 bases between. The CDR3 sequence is CASSLARTGELFF. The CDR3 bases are TGTGCCAGCAGCTTAGCTAGGACCGGGGAGCTGTTTTTT.

This CDR3 is CASSSRLTGELFF. CDR3 DNA sequence: TGCGCCAGCAGCTCCCGGCTGACCGGGGAGCTGTTTTTT. This chain joins TRBV5-1 and TRBJ2-2; D remains unclear. Germline lookup yields CDR1 SGHRS and CDR2 YFSETQ. V lost 3 bases to trimming and J lost 5 bases, with 8 bases between them. This CDR3 comprises 13 residues.

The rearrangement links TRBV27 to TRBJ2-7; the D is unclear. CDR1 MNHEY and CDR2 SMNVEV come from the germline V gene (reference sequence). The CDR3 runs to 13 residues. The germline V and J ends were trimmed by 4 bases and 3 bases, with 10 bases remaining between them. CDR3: CASSSPPLYEQYF. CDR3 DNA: TGTGCCAGCAGTTCCCCACCCCTCTACGAGCAGTACTTC.

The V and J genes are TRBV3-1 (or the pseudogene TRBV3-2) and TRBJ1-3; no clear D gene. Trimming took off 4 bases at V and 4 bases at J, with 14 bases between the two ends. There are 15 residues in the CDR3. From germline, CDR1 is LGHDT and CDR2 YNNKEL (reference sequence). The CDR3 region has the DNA TGTGCCAGCAGCCCCCGGGATGCGGTAGGAAACACCATATATTTT. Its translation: CASSPRDAVGNTIYF.

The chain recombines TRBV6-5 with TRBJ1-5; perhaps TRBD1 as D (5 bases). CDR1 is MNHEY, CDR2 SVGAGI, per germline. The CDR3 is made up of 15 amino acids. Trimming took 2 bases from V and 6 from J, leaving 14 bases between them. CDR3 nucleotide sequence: TGTGCCAGCAGTTACAATCAGGGTGGAGGTCAGCCCCAGCATTTT. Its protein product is CASSYNQGGGQPQHF.

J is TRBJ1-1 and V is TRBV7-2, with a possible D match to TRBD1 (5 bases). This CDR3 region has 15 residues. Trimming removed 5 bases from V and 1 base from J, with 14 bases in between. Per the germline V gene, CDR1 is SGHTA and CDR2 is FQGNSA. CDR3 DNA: TGTGCCAGCAGCCCCTGGGGACGGACGAACACTGAAGCTTTCTTT. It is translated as CASSPWGRTNTEAFF.

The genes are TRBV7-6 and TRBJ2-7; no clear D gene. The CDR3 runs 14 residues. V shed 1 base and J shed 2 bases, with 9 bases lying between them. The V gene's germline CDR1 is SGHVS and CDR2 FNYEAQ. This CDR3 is CASSLGSGTYEQYF. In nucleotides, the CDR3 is TGTGCCAGCAGCTTAGGGTCAGGCACCTACGAGCAGTACTTC.

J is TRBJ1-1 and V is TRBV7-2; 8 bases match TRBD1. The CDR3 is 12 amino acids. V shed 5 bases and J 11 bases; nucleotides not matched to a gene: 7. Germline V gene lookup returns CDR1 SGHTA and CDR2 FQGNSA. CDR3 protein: CASSHGQGGAFF. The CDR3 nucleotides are TGTGCCAGCAGCCATGGACAGGGTGGGGCTTTCTTT.

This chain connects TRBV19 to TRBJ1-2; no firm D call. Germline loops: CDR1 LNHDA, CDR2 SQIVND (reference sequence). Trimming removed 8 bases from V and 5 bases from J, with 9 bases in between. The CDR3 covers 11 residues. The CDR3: CASHRNYGYTF. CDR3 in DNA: TGTGCCAGTCATCGGAATTATGGCTACACCTTC.

Written as DNA, the CDR3 is TGTGCCAGCAGCCAAGACGGCAGGGTTTTCGATGAGCAGTTCTTC. Its protein product is CASSQDGRVFDEQFF. The chain couples TRBV3-1 (or the pseudogene TRBV3-2) to TRBJ2-1, with a possible D match to TRBD1 (5 bases). The germline V gene encodes CDR1 LGHDT and CDR2 YNNKEL (reference sequence). V dropped 0 bases and J dropped 8 bases, with 14 bases sitting between them. The CDR3 runs 15 residues.

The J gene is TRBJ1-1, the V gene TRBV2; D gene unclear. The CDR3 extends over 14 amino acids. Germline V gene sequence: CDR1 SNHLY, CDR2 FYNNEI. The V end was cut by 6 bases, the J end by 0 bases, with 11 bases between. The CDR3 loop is CASRVGRMNTEAFF. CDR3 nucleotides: TGTGCCAGCAGAGTTGGCAGAATGAACACTGAAGCTTTCTTT.

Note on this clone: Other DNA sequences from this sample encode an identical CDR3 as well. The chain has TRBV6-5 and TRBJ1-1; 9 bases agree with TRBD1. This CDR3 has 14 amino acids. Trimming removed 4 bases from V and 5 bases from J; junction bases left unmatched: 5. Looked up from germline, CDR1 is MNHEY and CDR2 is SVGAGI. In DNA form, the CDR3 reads TGTGCCAGCAGTTCAGGACAGGGGCGGACTGAAGCTTTCTTT. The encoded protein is CASSSGQGRTEAFF.

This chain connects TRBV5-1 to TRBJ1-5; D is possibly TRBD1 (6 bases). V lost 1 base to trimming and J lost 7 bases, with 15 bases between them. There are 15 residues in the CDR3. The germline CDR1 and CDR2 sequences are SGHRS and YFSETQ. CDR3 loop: CASSLSQGPGQPQHF. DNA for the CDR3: TGCGCCAGCAGCTTGTCTCAGGGGCCGGGACAGCCCCAGCATTTT. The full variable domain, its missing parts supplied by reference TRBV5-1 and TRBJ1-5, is KAGVTQTPRYLIKTRGQQVTLSCSPISGHRSVSWYQQTPGQGLQFLFEYFSETQRNKGNFPGRFSGRQFSNSRSEMNVSTLELGDSALYLCASSLSQGPGQPQHFGDGTRLSIL.